Listed below are T cell receptor beta chains from one sample, sequenced in a study of T cell responses to AZD1222 COVID-19 vaccine. Clones were read by immunoSEQ multiplex PCR, and TCRdb kept only the in-frame ones, dropping some. The sample has 150,000 to 200,000 clones; around 92% are singletons. Sequencing was performed on peripheral blood, taken 28 days after the second AZD1222 dose. The receptors originated from an adult who received the AZD1222 COVID-19 vaccine. CDR3s leave out the opening cysteine and the closing phenylalanine or tryptophan. Fields, in order: CDR3 length, J gene, V gene, CDR3 protein.

len: 11
j_gene: TRBJ1-2
v_gene: TRBV5-1
CDR3aa: ASSLGSGYGYT

len: 14
j_gene: TRBJ1-1
v_gene: TRBV12-5
CDR3aa: ASGSPGSSGVTEAF

len: 12
j_gene: TRBJ2-3
v_gene: TRBV6-1
CDR3aa: ASSENPGEGTQY

len: 12
j_gene: TRBJ1-3
v_gene: TRBV11-2
CDR3aa: ASSLGGAGNTIY

len: 16
j_gene: TRBJ2-3
v_gene: TRBV27
CDR3aa: ASSSGTSGATFTDTQY

len: 12
j_gene: TRBJ1-6
v_gene: TRBV10-3
CDR3aa: AISEGQGWSPLH

len: 17
j_gene: TRBJ2-3
v_gene: TRBV29-1
CDR3aa: SSAGGWTSGRVSTDTQY

len: 13
j_gene: TRBJ1-4
v_gene: TRBV2
CDR3aa: ASRVLGQGDEKLF

len: 17
j_gene: TRBJ2-2
v_gene: TRBV5-5
CDR3aa: ASSLVGLAGLANTGELF

len: 11
j_gene: TRBJ1-1
v_gene: TRBV11-2
CDR3aa: ASSRQPNTEAF

len: 12
j_gene: TRBJ2-2
v_gene: TRBV19
CDR3aa: ASTPGGSTGELF

len: 11
j_gene: TRBJ1-1
v_gene: TRBV7-9
CDR3aa: ASSRSPGNEAF

len: 13
j_gene: TRBJ1-1
v_gene: TRBV9
CDR3aa: ASSPRRAWDTEAF

len: 9
j_gene: TRBJ1-2
v_gene: TRBV20-1
CDR3aa: SARPGAGYT

len: 12
j_gene: TRBJ1-2
v_gene: TRBV18
CDR3aa: ASSLEGTNYGYT

len: 13
j_gene: TRBJ2-1
v_gene: TRBV7-3
CDR3aa: ASSSTDLPPYEQF

len: 14
j_gene: TRBJ1-4
v_gene: TRBV6-5
CDR3aa: ASSYLLPGQDEKLF

len: 12
j_gene: TRBJ1-5
v_gene: TRBV19
CDR3aa: ASSIDHSNQPQH

len: 13
j_gene: TRBJ1-1
v_gene: TRBV24-1
CDR3aa: ATSDSQGKNTEAF

len: 10
j_gene: TRBJ1-1
v_gene: TRBV5-6
CDR3aa: ASLREESEAF

len: 11
j_gene: TRBJ1-2
v_gene: TRBV12-3/TRBV12-4
CDR3aa: ASSSAKPYGYT

len: 13
j_gene: TRBJ2-5
v_gene: TRBV7-2
CDR3aa: ASSSPERGLETQY

len: 12
j_gene: TRBJ1-1
v_gene: TRBV3-1/TRBV3-2
CDR3aa: ASSQGVADTEAF

len: 12
j_gene: TRBJ1-2
v_gene: TRBV19
CDR3aa: ASSNWDLPHGYT

len: 11
j_gene: TRBJ1-2
v_gene: TRBV11-2
CDR3aa: ASSSLSLSGYT

len: 10
j_gene: TRBJ2-5
v_gene: TRBV6-5
CDR3aa: ASRRTGETQY

len: 15
j_gene: TRBJ2-1
v_gene: TRBV3-1/TRBV3-2
CDR3aa: ASSRLGSPAGYNEQF

len: 16
j_gene: TRBJ1-2
v_gene: TRBV4-3
CDR3aa: ASSQDHTTPLMGLGYT

len: 11
j_gene: TRBJ2-1
v_gene: TRBV4-3
CDR3aa: ASSPVQGNEQF

len: 15
j_gene: TRBJ2-1
v_gene: TRBV11-2
CDR3aa: ASSPPPLAPSYNEQF

len: 12
j_gene: TRBJ1-2
v_gene: TRBV5-1
CDR3aa: ASSLAQGEGGYT

len: 16
j_gene: TRBJ2-6
v_gene: TRBV6-4
CDR3aa: ASSPTSGGLSGANVLT

len: 14
j_gene: TRBJ2-3
v_gene: TRBV7-9
CDR3aa: ASSPLSGGALNTQY

len: 12
j_gene: TRBJ1-2
v_gene: TRBV24-1
CDR3aa: ATSDWDRNYGYT

len: 12
j_gene: TRBJ1-6
v_gene: TRBV7-9
CDR3aa: ASSTGQGNSPLH

len: 13
j_gene: TRBJ2-1
v_gene: TRBV6-6
CDR3aa: ASSYPGSSYNEQF

len: 14
j_gene: TRBJ2-7
v_gene: TRBV14
CDR3aa: ASSQGGRAAGYEQY

len: 13
j_gene: TRBJ1-1
v_gene: TRBV7-9
CDR3aa: ASSLGRGGNTEAF

len: 11
j_gene: TRBJ1-4
v_gene: TRBV11-2
CDR3aa: ASSVAATEKLF

len: 14
j_gene: TRBJ1-3
v_gene: TRBV18
CDR3aa: ASSPPNTHSGNTIY

len: 12
j_gene: TRBJ2-7
v_gene: TRBV5-6
CDR3aa: ASSPSSGVYEQY

len: 11
j_gene: TRBJ1-1
v_gene: TRBV7-8
CDR3aa: ASSLARDSKAF

len: 16
j_gene: TRBJ1-6
v_gene: TRBV5-6
CDR3aa: ASSQKADSLSYNSPLH

len: 12
j_gene: TRBJ2-3
v_gene: TRBV6-1
CDR3aa: ASSRIGGTDTQY

len: 12
j_gene: TRBJ1-5
v_gene: TRBV5-1
CDR3aa: ASSLGVVGQPQH

len: 15
j_gene: TRBJ1-2
v_gene: TRBV11-2
CDR3aa: ASSDARGRKANYGYT

len: 15
j_gene: TRBJ1-2
v_gene: TRBV3-1/TRBV3-2
CDR3aa: ASSPTRVGALNYGYT

len: 12
j_gene: TRBJ1-5
v_gene: TRBV28
CDR3aa: ASSGGGSGQPQH

len: 11
j_gene: TRBJ1-2
v_gene: TRBV29-1
CDR3aa: SVDGGEGYGYT

len: 12
j_gene: TRBJ1-2
v_gene: TRBV6-2/TRBV6-3
CDR3aa: ASSWPGQGDGYT

len: 12
j_gene: TRBJ1-1
v_gene: TRBV19
CDR3aa: ASSTQGAGTEAF

len: 13
j_gene: TRBJ2-7
v_gene: TRBV6-2/TRBV6-3
CDR3aa: ASSQDRGAGREQY

len: 15
j_gene: TRBJ2-7
v_gene: TRBV10-2
CDR3aa: ASSETDRGHSAYEQY

len: 9
j_gene: TRBJ1-1
v_gene: TRBV21-1
CDR3aa: ASRQGSEAF

len: 13
j_gene: TRBJ1-5
v_gene: TRBV20-1
CDR3aa: SASKAQGRNQPQH